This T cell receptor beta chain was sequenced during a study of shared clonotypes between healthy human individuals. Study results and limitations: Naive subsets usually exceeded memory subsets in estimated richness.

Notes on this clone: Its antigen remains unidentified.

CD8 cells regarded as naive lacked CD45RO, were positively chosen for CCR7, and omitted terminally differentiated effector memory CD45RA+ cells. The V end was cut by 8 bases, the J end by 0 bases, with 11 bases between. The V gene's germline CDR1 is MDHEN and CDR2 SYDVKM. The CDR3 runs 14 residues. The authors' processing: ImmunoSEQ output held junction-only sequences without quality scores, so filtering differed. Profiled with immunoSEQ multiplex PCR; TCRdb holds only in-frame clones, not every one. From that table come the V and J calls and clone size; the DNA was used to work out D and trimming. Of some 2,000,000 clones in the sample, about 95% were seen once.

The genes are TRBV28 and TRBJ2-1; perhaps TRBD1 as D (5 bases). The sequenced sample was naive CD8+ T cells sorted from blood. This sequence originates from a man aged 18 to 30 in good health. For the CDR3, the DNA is TGTGCCAGCTGGGGCAGGAGCTCCTACAATGAGCAGTTCTTC. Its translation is CASWGRSSYNEQFF.